The rows below give T cell receptor beta chains drawn from one sample of a study of post-analysis software for immune sequencing data. TCRdb re-called the PCR reads with MiXCR, one entry per CDR3 protein. The repertoire holds roughly 700,000 distinct CDR3 sequences, just under 30% seen once, with around 0.56% in the top ten. Sequencing was done on a sample of blood. Receptor source: a girl under 18 with multiple sclerosis. The CDR3 runs from the conserved cysteine through the conserved F or W. The D gene is left open where the match is weak. Expanded clones get a size class; other rows say once, few or many, or leave the size out.

>TRBJ2-5|TRBV5-1|NA|NA
TGCGCCAGCAGGGCCGACCAAGAGACCCAGTACTTC
CASRADQETQYF
>TRBJ1-4|TRBV6-5|NA|few
TGTGCCAGCAGTCCGTCGGTTATAAGTGAAAAACTGTTTTTT
CASSPSVISEKLFF
>TRBJ2-1|TRBV10-3|NA|many
TGTGCCATCAGTTCCCAGGGGGGGTCCTACAATGAGCAGTTCTTC
CAISSQGGSYNEQFF
>TRBJ1-2|TRBV4-2|NA|few
TGTGCCAGCAGCCAAGATAGGCCACAGGACTATGGCTACACCTTC
CASSQDRPQDYGYTF
>TRBJ2-1|TRBV6-4|TRBD2|few
TGTGCCAGCAGTGATTCAAGGACTAGCGGGGATGTCTCCTACAATGAGCAGTTCTTC
CASSDSRTSGDVSYNEQFF
>TRBJ1-4|TRBV28|TRBD1|few
TGTGCCAGCAGACAGGGGAATGAAAAACTGTTTTTT
CASRQGNEKLFF
>TRBJ2-5|TRBV5-1|TRBD1|few
TGCGCCAGCAGCCCTACAGGGGGTGGACAAGAGACCCAGTACTTC
CASSPTGGGQETQYF
>TRBJ2-7|TRBV25-1|NA|few
TGTGCCAGCAGTGAGACAGGTGCGCAGTACTTC
CASSETGAQYF
>TRBJ2-7|TRBV11-2|TRBD1|many
TGTGCCAGCACGGGGACAGACTACGAGCAGTACTTC
CASTGTDYEQYF
>TRBJ1-5|TRBV3-1|NA|NA
TGTGCCAGCAGCCAAGACAGAGGGACACCCAATCAGCCCCAGCATTTT
CASSQDRGTPNQPQHF
>TRBJ2-1|TRBV6-2/TRBV6-3|NA|few
TGTGCCAGCAGTTACCATGCCAATGAGCAGTTCTTC
CASSYHANEQFF
>TRBJ2-1|TRBV20-1|TRBD2|NA
TGCAGTGCTAGAGGCGCGGGGGAATTCGGCAATGAGCAGTTCTTC
CSARGAGEFGNEQFF
>TRBJ2-7|TRBV4-3|NA|many
TGCGCCAGCAGCCAAGATCTGGCGAGCGAGCAGTACTTC
CASSQDLASEQYF
>TRBJ2-2|TRBV12-3/TRBV12-4|TRBD2|NA
TGTGCCAGCAGTTTCGTTAGCGGGGGCCGGGGGGCCGGGGAGCTGTTTTTT
CASSFVSGGRGAGELFF
>TRBJ2-5|TRBV7-9|TRBD2|few
TGTGCCAGCAGCCCTCCGGGACTAGCGACCCAGACCCAGTACTTC
CASSPPGLATQTQYF
>TRBJ2-7|TRBV20-1|TRBD2|few
TGCAGTGCCCCTGACGGGAGGGTGGGCTACGAGCAGTACTTC
CSAPDGRVGYEQYF
>TRBJ2-4|TRBV2|NA|NA
TGTGCCAGCAGGCAGGGCGGAGGTGTCAAAAACATTCAGTACTTC
CASRQGGGVKNIQYF
>TRBJ1-5|TRBV15|NA|NA
TGTGCCACCAGCAGAGATGGCGAAATTCATCAGCCCCAGCATTTT
CATSRDGEIHQPQHF
>TRBJ2-4|TRBV5-4|NA|NA
TGTGCCAGCAGCAGGTCCCGGGAGCTCGATGGTGACATTCAGTACTTC
CASSRSRELDGDIQYF
>TRBJ2-7|TRBV7-2|TRBD2|many
TGTGCCAGCAGCTTAACTAGCGGCAACTACGAGCAGTACTTC
CASSLTSGNYEQYF
>TRBJ2-7|TRBV7-2|TRBD2|few
TGTGCCAGCAGCCCCGAACTAGCGGGTGCCTCCTACGAGCAGTACTTC
CASSPELAGASYEQYF
>TRBJ2-1|TRBV4-3|TRBD2|NA
TGCGCCAGCAGCCAAGACACCGGGACTAGTTACAATGAGCAGTTCTTC
CASSQDTGTSYNEQFF
>TRBJ2-1|TRBV4-1|NA|few
TGCGCCAGCAGCCCCGAGAACAAGAATGAGCAGTTCTTC
CASSPENKNEQFF
>TRBJ1-2|TRBV6-5|TRBD1|NA
TGTGTCAGCAGTCCGGGACAGACCTATGGCTACACCTTC
CVSSPGQTYGYTF
>TRBJ2-1|TRBV12-3/TRBV12-4|TRBD2|NA
TGTGCCAGCAGTTTAGTGGTCCCTAGCGGGCGGAACTCCTACAATGAGCAGTTCTTC
CASSLVVPSGRNSYNEQFF
>TRBJ2-7|TRBV28|TRBD2|NA
TGTGCCAGCAGCCTCACTAGCGGAACCTACAATGAGCAGTACTTC
CASSLTSGTYNEQYF
>TRBJ2-1|TRBV10-3|NA|few
TGTGCCATCAGTGAATCCCTATCCGGGGGCAGCTACAATGAGCAGTTCTTC
CAISESLSGGSYNEQFF
>TRBJ1-2|TRBV29-1|TRBD1|NA
TGCAGCGTGTGGACAGGGGGCGACTATGGCTACACCTTC
CSVWTGGDYGYTF
>TRBJ1-2|TRBV13|TRBD1|many
TGTGCCAGCAGCCCCTTTGGGGGCAGGGGGCTTGCCTATGGCTACACCTTC
CASSPFGGRGLAYGYTF
>TRBJ2-7|TRBV28|NA|few
TGTGCCAGCAGTCCACCGGGACGCCTAAGGGAGCAGTACTTC
CASSPPGRLREQYF
>TRBJ2-7|TRBV4-3|NA|NA
TGCGCCAGCAGCCAAGGGTTGGAGGGGTGGGGATACGAGCAGTACTTC
CASSQGLEGWGYEQYF
>TRBJ2-3|TRBV5-1|NA|few
TGCGCCAGCAGCTCGTGGCCCCCAGATACGCAGTATTTT
CASSSWPPDTQYF
>TRBJ2-3|TRBV6-4|NA|NA
TGTGCCAGCAGTGAGTGGGGAGACACAGATACGCAGTATTTT
CASSEWGDTDTQYF
>TRBJ2-1|TRBV27|TRBD2|few
TGTGCCAGCAGTTTATCGTCACTAGCGGGAGGGTTAACAATGAGTTCGTTCTTC
CASSLSSLAGGLTMSSFF
>TRBJ1-6|TRBV6-6|NA|NA
TGTGCCAGCAGTTACCCTGGCACCTATAATTCACCCCTCCACTTT
CASSYPGTYNSPLHF
>TRBJ2-7|TRBV29-1|NA|once
TGCAGCGTTGAAGGGTCTGCCTGGGGGACCGTCGAGCGGTACTTC
CSVEGSAWGTVERYF
>TRBJ2-7|TRBV2|TRBD2|NA
TGTGCCAGCAGCTCCGCCCCAAGCGGGGTTTACGAGCAGTACTTC
CASSSAPSGVYEQYF
>TRBJ1-1|TRBV28|NA|NA
TGTGCCAGCAGTTTACCAGGGGACACTGAAGCTTTCTTT
CASSLPGDTEAFF
>TRBJ2-1|TRBV9|NA|NA
TGTGTCAGCAGCGTAGTGGGGGGAGGGGGTGAGCAGTTCTTC
CVSSVVGGGGEQFF
>TRBJ2-5|TRBV15|TRBD2|NA
TGTGCCACCAGCGGAGGACTAGCGGGGAGGTCAGATCAAGAGACCCAGTACTTC
CATSGGLAGRSDQETQYF
>TRBJ1-5|TRBV6-1|NA|few
TGTGCCTCGGGCCAGGTAGTCAGTTCGCCCCAGCATTTT
CASGQVVSSPQHF
>TRBJ1-2|TRBV3-1|TRBD1|NA
TGTGCCAGCAGGGACAGGACGAACTATGGCTACACCTTC
CASRDRTNYGYTF
>TRBJ1-2|TRBV14|NA|NA
TGTGCCAGCAGCCGCCCCGGGACCGTCGGCACCTTC
CASSRPGTVGTF
>TRBJ1-1|TRBV7-9|TRBD1|NA
TGTGCCAGCAGCACCCGACAGGGGAAGAACACTGAAGCTTTCTTT
CASSTRQGKNTEAFF
>TRBJ2-7|TRBV9|NA|NA
TGTGCCAGCAGCGTAGGAGCGCGGAGCTCCTACGAGCAGTACTTC
CASSVGARSSYEQYF
>TRBJ1-2|TRBV6-5|NA|NA
TGTGCCAGCAGTTACGCGGTGGGCGGCTACACCTTC
CASSYAVGGYTF
>TRBJ2-7|TRBV3-1|TRBD2|NA
TGTGCCAGCAGCCAGAGGACTAGCGCACACCCCTACGAGCAGTACTTC
CASSQRTSAHPYEQYF
>TRBJ2-3|TRBV5-8|TRBD2|NA
TGTGCCAGCAGCCACGGGACTAACCGGCGCACAGATACGCAGTATTTT
CASSHGTNRRTDTQYF
>TRBJ1-1|TRBV20-1|NA|once
TGCAGTGCCGTGAGGCCGTTCATGAACACTGAAGCTTTCTTT
CSAVRPFMNTEAFF
>TRBJ2-6|TRBV24-1|NA|few
TGTGCCACCAGTGACTGGGACCTCTCTGGGGCCAACGTCCTGACTTTC
CATSDWDLSGANVLTF
>TRBJ2-7|TRBV5-1|TRBD1|NA
TGCGCCAGCAGCCGTGGAGAGGGACAGGGGGCCTCGGAGCAGTACTTC
CASSRGEGQGASEQYF
>TRBJ2-5|TRBV12-3/TRBV12-4|NA|few
TGTGCCAGCAGTTTAGCTCCGGGGGCGGGCCAAGAGACCCAGTACTTC
CASSLAPGAGQETQYF
>TRBJ2-5|TRBV14|TRBD2|NA
TGTGCCAGCAGCCAATTACTAGCGGGTGGGCAAGAGACCCAGTACTTC
CASSQLLAGGQETQYF
>TRBJ2-5|TRBV28|NA|few
TGTGCCAGCAGTTTTAATTTGGAGACCCAGTACTTC
CASSFNLETQYF
>TRBJ2-2|TRBV20-1|NA|NA
TGCAGTGCTATCCATCCGGGACATAACACCGGGGAGCTGTTTTTT
CSAIHPGHNTGELFF
>TRBJ1-2|TRBV9|TRBD1|NA
TGTGCCGGCAGCGAGAAAACAGGGGACTATGGCTACACCTTC
CAGSEKTGDYGYTF
>TRBJ2-7|TRBV20-1|TRBD2|few
TGCAGTGCTCCCCGGGAGGGCTACGAGCAGTACTTC
CSAPREGYEQYF
>TRBJ2-5|TRBV20-1|NA|NA
TGCAGTGCCGCTTTGGGCTATGTCAAGACCCAGTACTTC
CSAALGYVKTQYF
>TRBJ2-1|TRBV7-9|NA|few
TGTGCCAGCAGCCGGCCGCCTACGTATCATGAGCAGTTCTTC
CASSRPPTYHEQFF
>TRBJ1-4|TRBV6-6|NA|NA
TGTGCCAGCAGTTTCGCGGGGTGGGCTAATGAAAAACTGTTTTTT
CASSFAGWANEKLFF